This T cell receptor (beta chain) stems from a study of blood T cell repertoires in COVID-19. The study assigned cohorts using participant-reported clinical history. TCRdb's table, derived via immunoSEQ multiplex PCR, lists solely in-frame clones and lacks some. This repertoire shows fewer than 350,000 clones, 88% found once; its top ten account for 0.75% to 1%. This clone was counted between two and nine times. Germline CDR1 is LGHDT and CDR2 is YNNKEL (reference sequence). After removal of 4 bases from V and 4 bases from J, the junction contained 3 bases not matched to a gene. CDR3 length equals 15 residues.

This sequence joins TRBV3-1 (or the pseudogene TRBV3-2) and TRBJ2-7, with 14 bases that match TRBD2. This clonotype originated in a woman aged 25 to 39 who had recovered from COVID-19. The sequencing sample was made of PBMCs or T cells enriched from blood (not recorded which). The CDR3 spells CASSPGTSGRYEQYF. The CDR3 region has the DNA TGTGCCAGCAGCCCCGGGACTAGCGGGAGATACGAGCAGTACTTC.